Below are 19 T cell receptor beta chains sequenced from a single sample in a study of blood T cell repertoires in COVID-19. Produced via immunoSEQ multiplex PCR; TCRdb's table is partial and in-frame only. The sample contains hundreds of thousands of clones, more than 75% of which appear only once. What was sequenced was PBMCs or T cells enriched from blood (not recorded which). Receptor source: a woman aged 30 to 39 who had recovered from COVID-19.

The table lists this clone with a few counts. The chain joins TRBV5-1 to TRBJ2-3, with TRBD2 matching 7 bases. Germline values: CDR1 SGHRS, CDR2 YFSETQ. The CDR3 extends over 15 amino acids. Trimming cost V 4 bases and J 0 bases; bases outside gene matches: 5. The CDR3 protein is CASSPSGPSTDTQYF. For the CDR3, the DNA is TGCGCCAGCAGCCCTAGCGGACCTAGCACAGATACGCAGTATTTT.

This chain uses TRBV27 with TRBJ1-5; no firm D call. Germline-derived CDR1 and CDR2 are MNHEY and SMNVEV (reference sequence). The germline V and J ends were trimmed by 5 bases and 3 bases, with 5 bases remaining between them. The CDR3 contains 12 residues. The CDR3 DNA reads as TGTGCCAGCAGTGAGAACAATCAGCCCCAGCATTTT. Its translation is CASSENNQPQHF.

The V and J genes are TRBV3-1 (or the pseudogene TRBV3-2) and TRBJ2-3; 12 bases match TRBD2. V lost 1 base to trimming and J lost 0 bases; unmatched junction nucleotides: 2. The CDR3 is made up of 17 amino acids. CDR1 is LGHDT, CDR2 YNNKEL, per germline (reference sequence). The CDR3 region is CASSQGLAGVSTDTQYF. In nucleotides, the CDR3 is TGTGCCAGCAGCCAAGGACTAGCGGGGGTTAGCACAGATACGCAGTATTTT.

The CDR3 coding sequence is TGTGCCAGCAGTTCACCACGGACTAGCGGGACCTACAATGAGCAGTTCTTC. This codes for CASSSPRTSGTYNEQFF. The rearrangement links TRBV28 to TRBJ2-1, with TRBD2 matching over 12 bases. Germline-derived CDR1 and CDR2 are MDHEN and SYDVKM. The J segment lost 2 bases and the V segment lost 4 bases, leaving 6 bases of the junction unmatched. The CDR3 contains 17 residues.

The chain combines TRBV6-1 with TRBJ2-7, with 8 bases matching TRBD2. Germline CDR1 is MNHNS and CDR2 is SASEGT. The CDR3 is 14 residues long. J was trimmed by 4 bases and V by 5 bases; bases with no gene match: 7. CDR3 nucleotides: TGTGCCAGCAGTCCATCGGGGGGGCGGTACGAGCAGTACTTC. This translates into CASSPSGGRYEQYF.

This clone was detected only once. V is TRBV30 and J is TRBJ1-2; D is undetermined. Germline V gene lookup returns CDR1 GTSNPN and CDR2 SVGIG (reference sequence). The CDR3 runs to 15 residues. Trimming shortened V by 0 bases and J by 4 bases, and 15 bases separated the two germline ends. The CDR3 loop reads CAWSVRSYSPYGYTF. CDR3 sequence (DNA): TGTGCCTGGAGTGTACGGTCATATTCTCCCTATGGCTACACCTTC.

V and J are TRBV7-9 and TRBJ2-1; 7 bases agree with TRBD2. Germline CDR1 and CDR2: SEHNR and FQNEAQ (reference sequence). The junction had 8 bases not matched to a gene; V was cut back by 3 bases and J by 6 bases. The CDR3 is 15 amino acids. CDR3 protein: CASSFVAGLGNEQFF. The DNA of the CDR3 is TGTGCCAGCAGCTTTGTAGCGGGCCTTGGCAATGAGCAGTTCTTC.

V gene TRBV5-1 combines with J gene TRBJ1-4; a weak D match, TRBD1 (6 bases). Germline CDR1 SGHRS, CDR2 YFSETQ. The V gene lost 2 bases and the J gene lost 0 bases, with 11 bases spanning the gap. This CDR3 has 16 amino acids. CDR3 in amino acids: CASSLGQRATNEKLFF. The CDR3 DNA reads as TGCGCCAGCAGCTTAGGACAGCGTGCAACTAATGAAAAACTGTTTTTT. Using reference TRBV5-1 and TRBJ1-4 for the parts outside the CDR3, the full variable domain is KAGVTQTPRYLIKTRGQQVTLSCSPISGHRSVSWYQQTPGQGLQFLFEYFSETQRNKGNFPGRFSGRQFSNSRSEMNVSTLELGDSALYLCASSLGQRATNEKLFFGSGTQLSVL.

The rearrangement uses TRBV4-1 and TRBJ2-7; 12 bases fit TRBD1. The CDR3 contains 16 residues. V was pared by 1 base and J by 4 bases, with 5 bases of the junction left unmatched. Germline assignment: CDR1 MGHRA and CDR2 YSYEKL. CDR3 residues: CASSQVGQGARYEQYF. The CDR3 DNA sequence: TGCGCCAGCAGCCAAGTGGGACAGGGGGCGAGATACGAGCAGTACTTC.

The chain recombines TRBV11-2 with TRBJ2-7, with 7 bases matching TRBD1. V lost 1 base and J lost 2; bases outside the gene matches: 8. CDR1 is SGHAT, CDR2 FQNNGV, per germline. The CDR3 has 16 amino acids. The CDR3 bases are TGTGCCAGCAGCTTAGGCGGAGTTGACAGGGCCTACGAGCAGTACTTC. This translates into CASSLGGVDRAYEQYF.

CDR3: CASSQSPTGSNTEAFF. The CDR3 DNA sequence: TGCGCCAGCAGCCAGAGCCCGACAGGGTCGAACACTGAAGCTTTCTTT. The chain has TRBV4-1 and TRBJ1-1; 7 nucleotides line up with TRBD1. From germline, CDR1 is MGHRA and CDR2 YSYEKL. Losses at the gene ends were 3 bases for V and 1 base for J; bases not matched to a gene: 8. The CDR3 loop spans 16 amino acids.

Concerning this clone itself: One end of the junction is discordant with germline, which a read error may explain. The chain couples TRBV29-1 to TRBJ2-2; 8 bases are a match to TRBD1. The CDR3 covers 15 residues. In germline, CDR1 is SQVTM, CDR2 ANQGSEA. CDR3 loop: CSVKEQGGSTGELFF. The CDR3 DNA is TGCAGCGTTAAAGAACAGGGGGGTAGCACCGGGGAGCTGTTTTTT.

The sample holds one count of this clone. The chain joins TRBV10-3 to TRBJ2-3; D is perhaps TRBD2 (5 bases). Looked up from germline, CDR1 is ENHRY and CDR2 is SYGVKD. V lost 0 bases to trimming and J lost 0 bases, with 10 bases between them. CDR3 length: 16 amino acids. The CDR3 DNA is TGTGCCATCAGTGAGTCGCCGTGGACTAGCACAGATACGCAGTATTTT. The encoded protein is CAISESPWTSTDTQYF.

The CDR3 coding sequence is TGTGCCAGCAGAATAGCGGATCGGCAGTACTTC. Translated, it gives CASRIADRQYF. V and J are TRBV28 and TRBJ2-7; D may be TRBD2 (6 bases). CDR3 length: 11 residues. V was clipped by 6 bases and J by 9 bases, with 12 bases between them. Germline V lookup: CDR1 MDHEN, CDR2 SYDVKM.

This clone appeared once. Additional DNA sequences in this sample encode the identical CDR3. The chain recombines TRBV19 with TRBJ1-3; D unclear. The germline CDR1 and CDR2 sequences are LNHDA and SQIVND (reference sequence). V was clipped by 5 bases and J by 0 bases, with 5 bases between them. The CDR3 is 13 amino acids. This CDR3 reads CASSASSGNTIYF. The CDR3 bases are TGTGCCAGTAGTGCCAGCTCTGGAAACACCATATATTTT.

The chain has TRBV3-1 (or the pseudogene TRBV3-2) and TRBJ2-7; 10 bases agree with TRBD1. Germline CDR1 and CDR2: LGHDT and YNNKEL (reference sequence). V was clipped by 4 bases and J by 6 bases; unmatched bases: 9. The CDR3 spans 15 residues. The CDR3 spells CASSPAGQGGLEQYF. The CDR3 nucleotides are TGTGCCAGCAGCCCTGCCGGACAGGGGGGGCTCGAGCAGTACTTC.

The V call is TRBV7-2, the J call TRBJ1-4, with D possibly TRBD1 on 5 matching bases. The CDR3 is 12 amino acids. V lost 5 bases and J 12 bases, leaving 13 bases between the germline ends. CDR1 SGHTA and CDR2 FQGNSA come from the germline V gene. The CDR3 region is CASSPRWGELFF. The CDR3 DNA sequence: TGTGCCAGCAGCCCCCGGTGGGGGGAACTGTTTTTT.

V usage is TRBV27 and J usage is TRBJ2-2; possibly TRBD2 for D (5 bases). The CDR3 length is 14 residues. V was pared by 5 bases and J by 0 bases, with 7 bases between. The V gene's germline CDR1 is MNHEY and CDR2 SMNVEV (reference sequence). CDR3 region: CASSRGANTGELFF. CDR3 sequence (DNA): TGTGCCAGCAGTCGGGGAGCGAACACCGGGGAGCTGTTTTTT.

Concerning this clone itself: Other DNA variants within this sample encode the same CDR3. The rearrangement links TRBV11-3 to TRBJ2-2; no reliable D call. CDR1 and CDR2 (germline): SGHNT, YENEEA. The length of the CDR3 is 14 residues. V was clipped by 1 base and J by 2 bases, with 5 bases between them. CDR3 sequence (DNA): TGTGCCAGCAGCTTAGCCCCAAACACCGGGGAGCTGTTTTTT. The encoded protein is CASSLAPNTGELFF.